The 30 T cell receptor beta chains reported below all come from one sample, sequenced in a study of CD8 T cells in ankylosing spondylitis. Study-wide points: Characteristic, it appeared, of ankylosing spondylitis blood was a TCR beta motif of eight highly homologous variants.

One entry per CDR3 protein results from TCRdb running MiXCR on the 5' RACE reads. The top ten clones hold approximately 29% of a sample with tens of thousands of distinct CDR3 sequences, about 9% of them seen once. Their recognized antigens are unknown. Material for sequencing was blood, either unsorted or a sorted T cell fraction (not recorded which). Receptor source: a male donor with ankylosing spondylitis.

In its sample, this clonotype was seen once. J is TRBJ2-3 and V is TRBV5-4; D is perhaps TRBD1 (6 bases). CDR1 is SGHNT, CDR2 YYREEE, per germline (reference sequence). This CDR3 region has 14 residues. V was cut by 4 bases and J by 2 bases, with 11 bases left in between. The CDR3 protein is CASSQGHPTDTQYF. The CDR3 nucleotides are TGTGCCAGCAGCCAGGGACACCCCACAGATACGCAGTATTTT.

This clonotype was picked up a small number of times. In nucleotides, the CDR3 is TGTGCCAGCACTCCAACGGGCGGGAGTACCCACGAGCAGTACTTC. Residues: CASTPTGGSTHEQYF. The V call is TRBV2, the J call TRBJ2-7, with 7 bases matching TRBD2. Germline V gene sequence: CDR1 SNHLY, CDR2 FYNNEI. The CDR3 extends over 15 amino acids. Germline trimming cut 7 bases from V and 5 bases from J; bases unmatched to any gene: 14.

At least ten counts were recorded for this clonotype. V and J are TRBV5-6 and TRBJ1-5; possible D gene TRBD1, 5 bases. V lost 1 base to trimming and J lost 4 bases, with 9 bases between them. CDR3 length: 14 amino acids. Germline CDR1 SGHDT, CDR2 YYEEEE. CDR3 protein: CASSLQPGNQPQHF. CDR3 DNA: TGTGCCAGCAGCTTGCAGCCAGGGAATCAGCCCCAGCATTTT. The full variable domain, completed using reference TRBV5-6 and TRBJ1-5, is DAGVTQSPTHLIKTRGQQVTLRCSPKSGHDTVSWYQQALGQGPQFIFQYYEEEERQRGNFPDRFSGHQFPNYSSELNVNALLLGDSALYLCASSLQPGNQPQHFGDGTRLSIL.

This clonotype was seen many times. The chain recombines TRBV24-1 with TRBJ2-1; D not certain. The CDR3 loop spans 13 amino acids. Trimming cost V 1 base and J 10 bases, with 10 bases left between them. CDR1 KGHDR and CDR2 SFDVKD come from the germline V gene. The CDR3 is CATSDLSRREQFF. CDR3 in DNA: TGTGCCACCAGTGATTTATCCAGGCGGGAGCAGTTCTTC.

This clonotype turned up a few times. The CDR3 coding sequence is TGTGCCAGCAGATTAAGTGTGGAAAATGGCTACACCTTC. Translating it yields CASRLSVENGYTF. The chain employs TRBV7-9 and TRBJ1-2; D gene uncertain. This CDR3 has 13 amino acids. The germline V gene has CDR1 SEHNR and CDR2 FQNEAQ (reference sequence). The V end was cut by 6 bases, the J end by 6 bases, with 14 bases between. Variable domain in full (rest from reference TRBV7-9 and TRBJ1-2): DTGVSQNPRHKITKRGQNVTFRCDPISEHNRLYWYRQTLGQGPEFLTYFQNEAQLEKSRLLSDRFSAERPKGSFSTLEIQRTEQGDSAMYLCASRLSVENGYTFGSGTRLTVV.

This clonotype was recorded at least ten times. The chain is built from TRBV12-3 or TRBV12-4 and TRBJ2-3; 7 nucleotides match TRBD2. CDR3 size: 19 residues. With 6 bases clipped from V and 3 bases from J, the junction kept 21 bases outside the gene matches. The CDR3 protein is CASRHTQAGEGKGTDTQYF. The CDR3 nucleotides read TGTGCCAGCAGACATACCCAGGCGGGAGAAGGAAAGGGTACAGATACGCAGTATTTT.

Ten or more counts support this clonotype. The V gene is TRBV27, the J gene TRBJ2-1, with D hard to call. This CDR3 spans 18 amino acids. CDR1 is MNHEY and CDR2 is SMNVEV in the germline V gene (reference sequence). V lost 2 bases and J 5 bases, leaving 22 bases between the germline ends. The CDR3 spells CASSLTTHLNFIDNEQFF. For the CDR3, the DNA is TGTGCCAGCAGTTTAACAACCCACTTAAATTTTATTGACAATGAGCAGTTCTTC.

This clonotype was recorded a few times. The chain is built from TRBV2 and TRBJ2-7, with no clear D. The CDR3 extends over 15 amino acids. Looked up from germline, CDR1 is SNHLY and CDR2 is FYNNEI. V lost 0 bases, J lost 0 bases, and 9 bases lay in between. The CDR3 DNA reads TGTGCCAGCAGTGAAGCGCCCGCGAGCTCCTACGAGCAGTACGTC. The encoded protein is CASSEAPASSYEQYV.

At least ten counts were recorded for this clonotype. The chain is built from TRBV27 and TRBJ1-1; possibly TRBD1 for D (5 bases). Trimming took off 8 bases at V and 4 bases at J, with 14 bases between the two ends. In germline, CDR1 is MNHEY, CDR2 SMNVEV (reference sequence). The CDR3 is made up of 13 amino acids. This CDR3 reads CASGYSGGTEAFF. DNA of the CDR3: TGTGCCAGCGGATATAGTGGGGGCACTGAAGCTTTCTTT.

This rearrangement joins TRBV7-2 to TRBJ1-1; D perhaps matches TRBD1 (5 bases). This CDR3 has 13 residues. Germline assignment: CDR1 SGHTA and CDR2 FQGNSA. Between the trimmed V and J ends, which lost 5 bases and 4 bases, there was a span of 11 bases. DNA for the CDR3: TGTGCCAGCAGCGCGGGGGAGATCACTGAAGCTTTCTTT. It encodes CASSAGEITEAFF.

This clonotype was seen at least ten times. The rearrangement uses TRBV7-2 and TRBJ1-5; D possibly corresponds to TRBD1 (6 bases). The CDR3 covers 15 residues. Trimming pared 5 bases from V and 4 bases from J, leaving 15 bases between. CDR1 SGHTA and CDR2 FQGNSA come from the germline V gene. CDR3 nucleotides: TGTGCCAGCAGCGGGTGGGGGGCGGCAAATCAGCCCCAGCATTTT. The encoded protein is CASSGWGAANQPQHF.

There are many counts of this clonotype. J is TRBJ1-1 and V is TRBV4-1; TRBD1 aligns across 10 bases. CDR3 length: 17 amino acids. Trimming at V came to 0 bases and at J to 1 base, leaving 5 bases not matched to a gene. The germline CDR1 and CDR2 sequences are MGHRA and YSYEKL. CDR3 sequence reads: CASSQDSTGGKNTEAFF. The CDR3 nucleotides are TGCGCCAGCAGCCAAGATTCGACAGGGGGCAAGAACACTGAAGCTTTCTTT.

This clonotype was observed at least ten times. The chain recombines TRBV24-1 with TRBJ2-1, with D uncertain. The CDR3 sequence is 13 residues long. CDR1 is KGHDR and CDR2 is SFDVKD in the germline V gene. The ends were cut back, 2 bases at V and 9 bases at J, with 10 bases in the middle. The CDR3 DNA follows: TGTGCCACCAGTGATTCTCGGCGTGGTGAGCAGTTCTTC. Translating it yields CATSDSRRGEQFF.

This sequence joins TRBV15 and TRBJ2-7; the D call may be TRBD1 or TRBD2 (5 bases each). The germline gives CDR1 LNHNV, CDR2 YYDKDF (reference sequence). The CDR3 totals 14 residues. Trimming took off 5 bases at V and 6 bases at J, with 17 bases between the two ends. CDR3 nucleotides: TGTGCCACCAGCCTATCGGAAGGGACGGGCGAGCAGTACGTC. It translates to CATSLSEGTGEQYV.

The CDR3: CASSFGQGITEAFF. DNA for the CDR3: TGCGCCAGCAGCTTCGGACAGGGGATCACTGAAGCTTTCTTT. V gene TRBV5-1 combines with J gene TRBJ1-1, with 9 bases that match TRBD1. Trimming at V came to 2 bases and at J to 4 bases, leaving 3 bases not matched to a gene. The CDR3 extends over 14 amino acids. Germline-derived CDR1 and CDR2 are SGHRS and YFSETQ.

The chain employs TRBV20-1 and TRBJ2-7; TRBD1 agrees at 9 bases. Trimming cost V 2 bases and J 3 bases; bases outside gene matches: 5. Per germline, CDR1 DFQATT and CDR2 SNEGSKA (reference sequence). The CDR3 runs to 14 residues. The CDR3 DNA is TGCAGTGCTAGAATTAGGACAGGGGACTACGAGCAGTACTTC. Translation: CSARIRTGDYEQYF.

As regards this clonotype: The conserved closing phenylalanine or tryptophan is absent in this CDR3, likely reflecting a read error. The rearrangement links TRBV15 to TRBJ1-2; 8 nucleotides line up with TRBD1. The CDR3 runs 12 residues. Trimming removed 3 bases from V and 8 bases from J; junction bases left unmatched: 2. CDR1 is LNHNV, CDR2 YYDKDF, per germline (reference sequence). The CDR3 sequence: CATSSRTGGYTI. CDR3 DNA: TGTGCCACCAGCAGTCGGACAGGGGGCTACACCATC.

The sample holds a few counts of this clonotype. This chain uses TRBV30 with TRBJ2-7; TRBD2 is a possible D gene (6 bases). Trimming cost V 2 bases and J 2 bases, with 13 bases left between them. Looked up from germline, CDR1 is GTSNPN and CDR2 is SVGIG (reference sequence). The length of the CDR3 is 14 residues. The CDR3 loop is CAWSLRGLPYEQYF. In DNA, the CDR3 is TGTGCCTGGAGTCTCCGGGGACTCCCCTACGAGCAGTACTTC.

This clonotype was seen many times. V gene TRBV4-2 combines with J gene TRBJ2-2; 16 bases fit TRBD2. Germline V gene data show CDR1 as LGHNA and CDR2 as YNFKEQ. Unmatched junction bases numbered 7, after V lost 2 bases and J lost 7 bases. CDR3 length equals 18 residues. CDR3 in amino acids: CASSQSGLAGGPGGELFF. In DNA, the CDR3 is TGTGCCAGCAGCCAATCGGGACTAGCGGGAGGGCCCGGCGGGGAGCTGTTTTTT.

This clonotype came up a few times. V and J are TRBV2 and TRBJ2-3, with D perhaps matching TRBD1 (5 bases). V lost 7 bases to trimming and J lost 6 bases, with 8 bases between them. Germline CDR1 SNHLY, CDR2 FYNNEI. There are 11 residues in the CDR3. The CDR3 reads CASKSGDTQYF. The CDR3 DNA reads as TGTGCCAGCAAATCAGGGGATACGCAGTATTTT.

This clonotype was observed many times. The CDR3 region has the DNA TGTGCCATCAGTGAGACGTCTAGCTCTCTGAATGAGCAGTTCTTC. Protein: CAISETSSSLNEQFF. The chain couples TRBV10-3 to TRBJ2-1; TRBD2 might be the D (5 bases). CDR3 length: 15 amino acids. V lost 2 bases and J lost 7, with 15 bases in between. Germline CDR1 ENHRY, CDR2 SYGVKD.

This clonotype appeared many times. This rearrangement joins TRBV3-1 to TRBJ2-5; D unresolved. Germline V gene sequence: CDR1 LGHDT, CDR2 YNNKEL (reference sequence). This CDR3 comprises 15 residues. The V end was cut by 3 bases, the J end by 7 bases, with 18 bases between. CDR3 sequence (DNA): TGTGCCAGCAGCCAGGAGCAGGATATTCTCTGGACCCAGTACTTC. This codes for CASSQEQDILWTQYF.

This clonotype was detected many times. The chain has TRBV20-1 and TRBJ2-2; TRBD1 matches at 11 bases. The CDR3 contains 15 residues. Germline V gives CDR1 DFQATT, CDR2 SNEGSKA (reference sequence). The V gene end was trimmed by 4 bases and the J gene end by 3 bases; junction bases not matched to a gene: 4. The CDR3 coding sequence is TGCAGTGCTACTACGGGACAGGGGGACACCGGGGAGCTGTTTTTT. Translating it yields CSATTGQGDTGELFF.

In its sample, this clonotype was seen many times. The CDR3 protein is CASSLVLAGFTGELFF. DNA for the CDR3: TGTGCCAGCAGCTTAGTTCTAGCGGGCTTCACCGGGGAGCTGTTTTTT. The chain is built from TRBV11-2 and TRBJ2-2; 8 bases map to TRBD2. The junction had 5 bases not matched to a gene; V was cut back by 1 base and J by 4 bases. The length of the CDR3 is 16 residues. Germline V gene data show CDR1 as SGHAT and CDR2 as FQNNGV.

This clonotype was counted only a few times. The V call is TRBV3-1, the J call TRBJ2-1, with a weak D call TRBD2 (5 bases). The CDR3 runs 13 residues. Germline loops: CDR1 LGHDT, CDR2 YNNKEL (reference sequence). The germline V and J ends were trimmed by 8 bases and 0 bases, with 8 bases remaining between them. The CDR3 DNA reads TGTGCCAGCCGAGAGGGCTCCTACAATGAGCAGTTCTTC. Residues: CASREGSYNEQFF.

This clonotype has at least ten counts. This chain joins TRBV20-1 and TRBJ2-3; 9 bases are shared with TRBD2. This CDR3 is built from 14 residues. J was trimmed by 5 bases and V by 2 bases; bases with no gene match: 5. Per germline, CDR1 DFQATT and CDR2 SNEGSKA (reference sequence). The CDR3 DNA follows: TGCAGTGCTAGAAAGGAACTAGCGGGAGATACGCAGTATTTT. This codes for CSARKELAGDTQYF.

The chain carries TRBV20-1 and TRBJ1-5, with a tentative D call TRBD1 (5 bases). Germline CDR1 DFQATT, CDR2 SNEGSKA (reference sequence). V lost 1 base and J 4 bases, leaving 14 bases between the germline ends. This CDR3 is built from 15 residues. DNA for the CDR3: TGCAGTGCTAGAGGGGCAGGGAGGGAGAATCAGCCCCAGCATTTT. Translation: CSARGAGRENQPQHF.

This clonotype was seen ten or more times. The rearrangement uses TRBV12-3 or TRBV12-4 and TRBJ2-1; D tentatively fits TRBD1 or TRBD2 (5 bases each). Trimming took 4 bases from V and 5 from J, leaving 6 bases between them. The CDR3 is made up of 12 amino acids. CDR3 sequence: CASSWGNNEQFF. The CDR3 coding sequence is TGTGCCAGCAGTTGGGGGAACAATGAGCAGTTCTTC.

Worth noting for this clonotype: A read error is possible here, since a much larger clone lies one base away. The chain recombines TRBV20-1 with TRBJ1-3; D possibly corresponds to TRBD1 (5 bases). The CDR3 has 18 residues. The germline V gene encodes CDR1 DFQATT and CDR2 SNEGSKA (reference sequence). The CDR3 spells CCAKLGQATEEVGNTIYF. The CDR3 coding sequence is TGCTGTGCTAAACTTGGGCAGGCGACAGAAGAAGTTGGAAACACCATATATTTT.

Many counts were recorded for this clonotype. The V and J genes are TRBV4-1 and TRBJ2-3, with 13 positions matching TRBD2. Germline CDR1 is MGHRA and CDR2 is YSYEKL. This CDR3 spans 15 amino acids. The J segment lost 11 bases and the V segment lost 3 bases, leaving 8 bases of the junction unmatched. CDR3 in amino acids: CASSQRLAGGYQQYF. As DNA, the CDR3 is TGCGCCAGCAGCCAGAGACTAGCGGGAGGTTACCAGCAGTATTTT.